These 25 T cell receptor beta chains were all obtained from the same sample, sequenced in a study of CDR3 diversity in severe acne. TCRdb independently ran MiXCR on the PCR reads; one entry per CDR3 protein. The repertoire holds over 90,000 distinct CDR3 sequences, with 51% as singletons. Specimen: blood. Every receptor here comes from a male donor with acne.

This chain links TRBV4-1 with TRBJ2-1; D is uncertain. The germline gives CDR1 MGHRA, CDR2 YSYEKL. Trimming shortened V by 6 bases and J by 5 bases, and 5 bases separated the two germline ends. CDR3 length equals 11 residues. In DNA, the CDR3 is TGCGCCAGCAGGTGGGACAATGAGCAGTTCTTC. The encoded protein is CASRWDNEQFF.

The chain uses TRBV14 and TRBJ2-1, with D unresolved. The J call is in doubt because the DNA end fits TRBJ2-5 better. There are 15 residues in the CDR3. The germline V gene encodes CDR1 SGHDN and CDR2 FVKESK. CDR3 amino acids: CASSQDLGFPETQYF. The CDR3 nucleotides read TGTGCCAGCAGCCAAGATTTGGGTTTTCCGGAGACCCAGTACTTC.

There are many counts of this clonotype. V usage is TRBV28 and J usage is TRBJ1-6, with D tentatively TRBD1 (6 bases). V was shortened by 3 bases and J by 5 bases, with 14 bases between the two germline ends. The CDR3 consists of 16 residues. Germline-derived CDR1 and CDR2 are MDHEN and SYDVKM. The CDR3 reads CASSFTGGRNNSPLHF. The CDR3 DNA is TGTGCCAGCAGTTTTACCGGGGGCAGAAATAATTCACCCCTCCACTTT.

This clonotype was detected a few times. The CDR3 nucleotides are TGTGCCAGCGGGTTACAGGCCCTGAACACTGAAGCTTTCTTT. Its protein is CASGLQALNTEAFF. This chain links TRBV19 with TRBJ1-1; maybe TRBD1 (5 bases). The CDR3 spans 14 residues. V was trimmed by 9 bases and J by 0 bases, leaving 14 bases between them. Germline V gives CDR1 LNHDA, CDR2 SQIVND (reference sequence).

This clonotype was found a few times. This sequence joins TRBV19 and TRBJ2-5, with D uncertain. The V end lost 7 bases, the J end lost 7 bases, and 10 bases lay between the germline ends. Germline CDR1 is LNHDA and CDR2 is SQIVND (reference sequence). The CDR3 consists of 11 residues. The CDR3 loop reads CASIISRTQYF. CDR3 DNA sequence: TGTGCCAGTATTATCTCCCGGACCCAGTACTTC.

The sample holds a few counts of this clonotype. The rearrangement links TRBV7-6 to TRBJ1-4, with a possible D match to TRBD1 (6 bases). Germline V lookup: CDR1 SGHVS, CDR2 FNYEAQ. The CDR3 is 17 residues long. With 1 base removed from V and 8 bases from J, the gap between germline ends came to 20 bases. The CDR3 DNA reads TGTGCCAGCAGCTTAGACGCGGAGGGCAGGGGTGAAGAAAAACTGTTTTTT. It translates to CASSLDAEGRGEEKLFF. The full variable domain, rest sourced from reference TRBV7-6 and TRBJ1-4, is GAGVSQSPRYKVTKRGQDVALRCDPISGHVSLYWYRQALGQGPEFLTYFNYEAQQDKSGLPNDRFSAERPEGSISTLTIQRTEQRDSAMYRCASSLDAEGRGEEKLFFGSGTQLSVL.

Only one count was recorded for this clonotype. This chain links TRBV24-1 with TRBJ1-2; no definite D call. CDR1 KGHDR and CDR2 SFDVKD come from the germline V gene. CDR3 length: 15 amino acids. V was pared by 5 bases and J by 4 bases, with 16 bases between. The CDR3 DNA sequence: TGTGCCACCAGTGGCTGGTTTGAGGGAGGCTATGGCTACACCTTC. Translation: CATSGWFEGGYGYTF.

To note about this clonotype: At one boundary the junction diverges from the germline segment, which might be a read error. The rearrangement joins TRBV7-9 to TRBJ2-5; 8 positions agree with TRBD1. There are 15 residues in the CDR3. Germline V gene sequence: CDR1 SEHNR, CDR2 FQNEAQ (reference sequence). DNA for the CDR3: TGTGCCAGCAGTTGGGACAGGACAAGACAAGAGACCCAGTGCTTC. Encoded protein: CASSWDRTRQETQCF. The entire variable domain, with the rest obtained from reference TRBV7-9 and TRBJ2-5, is as follows: DTGVSQNPRHKITKRGQNVTFRCDPISEHNRLYWYRQTLGQGPEFLTYFQNEAQLEKSRLLSDRFSAERPKGSFSTLEIQRTEQGDSAMYLCASSWDRTRQETQCFGPGTRLLVL.

Of note for this clonotype: Just one base apart from a much larger clone, this may be a read error. The CDR3 is CASSYGGLSSYNERFF. Written as DNA, the CDR3 is TGCGCCAGTTCGTATGGTGGATTATCCTCCTACAATGAGCGGTTCTTC. The genes are TRBV5-1 and TRBJ2-1; no reliable D call. This CDR3 is built from 16 residues. Germline values: CDR1 SGHRS, CDR2 YFSETQ. The variable domain in full, completed from reference TRBV5-1 and TRBJ2-1, reads KAGVTQTPRYLIKTRGQQVTLSCSPISGHRSVSWYQQTPGQGLQFLFEYFSETQRNKGNFPGRFSGRQFSNSRSEMNVSTLELGDSALYLCASSYGGLSSYNERFFGPGTRLTVL.

The chain uses TRBV25-1 and TRBJ2-5, with 8 positions matching TRBD2. Germline CDR1 reads MGHDK; CDR2 reads SYGVNS. Trimming took 8 bases from V and 5 from J; bases not matched to a gene: 19. The CDR3 consists of 17 residues. CDR3 amino acids: CASYRYRGTGGPETQYF. In DNA, the CDR3 is TGTGCCAGCTACCGTTATCGGGGTACGGGAGGGCCGGAGACCCAGTACTTC.

The J gene is TRBJ2-1, the V gene TRBV20-1; D is unresolved. Germline V gives CDR1 DFQATT, CDR2 SNEGSKA (reference sequence). V lost 0 bases and J lost 12, with 24 bases in between. The length of the CDR3 is 16 residues. Here the CDR3 DNA reads TGCAGTGCTAGAGATCAGAAGACTGCCGCCGACTCACGGCAGTTCTTC. Amino acid sequence: CSARDQKTAADSRQFF.

This clonotype has at least ten counts. The V and J genes are TRBV27 and TRBJ2-7; D perhaps matches TRBD2 (6 bases). The V end was cut by 5 bases, the J end by 7 bases, with 15 bases between. The germline gives CDR1 MNHEY, CDR2 SMNVEV (reference sequence). This CDR3 contains 13 residues. Here the CDR3 DNA reads TGTGCCAGCAGTCTCGGGACTTCTAGTGAGCAGTACTTC. Its protein is CASSLGTSSEQYF.

This clonotype was recorded many times. This chain connects TRBV19 to TRBJ2-1, with 8 bases fitting TRBD1. Unmatched junction bases numbered 10, after V lost 4 bases and J lost 8 bases. This CDR3 comprises 15 residues. The germline V gene has CDR1 LNHDA and CDR2 SQIVND (reference sequence). CDR3 region: CASSTDRGLMDEQFF. CDR3 DNA sequence: TGTGCCAGTAGTACCGACAGGGGCCTGATGGATGAGCAGTTCTTC.

The CDR3 reads CASSLLGLAGVYF. As DNA, the CDR3 is TGTGCCAGCAGCTTGTTGGGACTAGCGGGAGTGTACTTC. This chain connects TRBV7-9 to TRBJ2-4; TRBD2 matches 14 bases. The CDR3 sequence is 13 residues long. Germline trimming cut 3 bases from V and 15 bases from J; bases unmatched to any gene: 4. The germline V gene has CDR1 SEHNR and CDR2 FQNEAQ (reference sequence).

Ten or more counts support this clonotype. The CDR3 reads CASSVRDYEKLFF. The CDR3 coding sequence is TGTGCCAGCAGCGTCAGGGATTACGAAAAACTGTTTTTT. The chain carries TRBV7-6 and TRBJ1-4; the D gene is possibly TRBD1 (5 bases). The CDR3 contains 13 residues. The ends were cut back, 5 bases at V and 8 bases at J, with 12 bases in the middle. Germline V gene lookup returns CDR1 SGHVS and CDR2 FNYEAQ. The full variable domain, its missing parts supplied by reference TRBV7-6 and TRBJ1-4, is GAGVSQSPRYKVTKRGQDVALRCDPISGHVSLYWYRQALGQGPEFLTYFNYEAQQDKSGLPNDRFSAERPEGSISTLTIQRTEQRDSAMYRCASSVRDYEKLFFGSGTQLSVL.

This CDR3 is CASSPGVSNQPQHF. DNA of the CDR3: TGTGCCAGTTCACCAGGGGTTAGCAATCAGCCCCAGCATTTT. This rearrangement joins TRBV2 to TRBJ1-5; D possibly corresponds to TRBD1 (6 bases). CDR3 length: 14 residues. V was clipped by 9 bases and J by 0 bases, with 12 bases between them. CDR1 is SNHLY, CDR2 FYNNEI, per germline.

Comments on this clonotype: One base away lies a much larger clone, so this may be a sequencing read error. This rearrangement joins TRBV10-3 to TRBJ1-6; no clear D gene. This CDR3 has 13 residues. Germline V gives CDR1 ENHRY, CDR2 SYGVKD. Trimming cost V 3 bases and J 7 bases, with 7 bases left between them. CDR3 in amino acids: CAISEAENSPLHF. CDR3 sequence (DNA): TGTGCCATCAGTGAAGCGGAGAATTCACCCCTCCACTTT.

This clonotype was seen repeatedly, ten times or more. V is TRBV25-1 and J is TRBJ1-1, with TRBD1 matching 8 bases. There are 14 residues in the CDR3. V lost 6 bases to trimming and J lost 7 bases; unmatched junction nucleotides: 10. Per the germline V gene, CDR1 is MGHDK and CDR2 is SYGVNS. CDR3 DNA sequence: TGTGCCAGCAGCCCTAGACAGGGGCGAGTTGAAGCTTTCTTT. It specifies CASSPRQGRVEAFF.

This clonotype was seen at least ten times. The rearrangement uses TRBV5-5 and TRBJ2-1; D remains ambiguous. Germline V gene sequence: CDR1 SGHKS, CDR2 YYEKEE (reference sequence). The CDR3 is made up of 13 amino acids. V was cut by 0 bases and J by 9 bases, with 10 bases left in between. CDR3 residues: CASSLVLQVEQFF. Here the CDR3 DNA reads TGTGCCAGCAGCTTGGTGTTGCAGGTTGAGCAGTTCTTC.

The V and J genes are TRBV5-1 and TRBJ1-1, with 7 bases fitting TRBD1. The CDR3 runs to 14 residues. J lost 10 bases, V lost 0 bases, and 9 bases had no gene match. Germline V CDR1 and CDR2: SGHRS, YFSETQ. Here the CDR3 reads CASSLVQGVAGAFF. As DNA, the CDR3 is TGCGCCAGCAGCTTGGTCCAGGGGGTGGCTGGAGCTTTCTTT.

This clonotype appeared a few times. With a much larger clone just one base away, this may be a read error. The chain joins TRBV5-1 to TRBJ2-1; TRBD2 agrees at 8 bases. The germline V gene encodes CDR1 SGHRS and CDR2 YFSETQ. This CDR3 is built from 15 residues. CDR3 protein: CASSLTSGYHNEQSF. CDR3 sequence (DNA): TGCGCCAGCAGCTTGACTAGCGGTTACCACAATGAGCAGTCCTTC.

This clonotype showed up just once. The chain recombines TRBV20-1 with TRBJ1-4; the match to TRBD1 covers 9 bases. CDR1 and CDR2 from the germline V gene are DFQATT and SNEGSKA (reference sequence). This CDR3 is 12 amino acids long. Losses at the gene ends were 5 bases for V and 7 bases for J; bases not matched to a gene: 2. The CDR3 DNA is TGCAGTGCTTTGGACAGGGGTGAAAAACTGTTTTTT. It encodes CSALDRGEKLFF.

The chain joins TRBV20-1 to TRBJ1-1; 8 bases fit TRBD1. The CDR3 covers 13 residues. Germline-derived CDR1 and CDR2 are DFQATT and SNEGSKA (reference sequence). V lost 5 bases and J lost 3; bases outside the gene matches: 5. CDR3 coding DNA: TGCAGTGCTTCAGGGGGCATGTACACTGAAGCTTTCTTT. Amino acid sequence: CSASGGMYTEAFF.

For this clonotype: The missing conserved phenylalanine or tryptophan at the end of this CDR3 makes a read error likely. J is TRBJ2-7 and V is TRBV20-1, with a possible D match to TRBD2 (6 bases). Germline loops: CDR1 DFQATT, CDR2 SNEGSKA (reference sequence). The CDR3 contains 18 residues. The DNA for the CDR3 is TGCAGTACTAGCCCGGTGGACCTGCCACTTTTATCATCCTACGAGCAGTACCTC. Translating it yields CSTSPVDLPLLSSYEQYL.

Regarding this clonotype: It may be a read error: a sequence one base away is much more abundant. The rearrangement links TRBV19 to TRBJ2-2; tentatively, D is TRBD1 (5 bases). Looked up from germline, CDR1 is LNHDA and CDR2 is SQIVND (reference sequence). The V end was cut by 6 bases, the J end by 3 bases, with 14 bases between. This CDR3 is 15 amino acids long. CDR3 bases: TGTGCCAGTAGAGGTGGTGGGGCGGACACCGGGGAGCTGTTTTTT. Translating gives CASRGGGADTGELFF.